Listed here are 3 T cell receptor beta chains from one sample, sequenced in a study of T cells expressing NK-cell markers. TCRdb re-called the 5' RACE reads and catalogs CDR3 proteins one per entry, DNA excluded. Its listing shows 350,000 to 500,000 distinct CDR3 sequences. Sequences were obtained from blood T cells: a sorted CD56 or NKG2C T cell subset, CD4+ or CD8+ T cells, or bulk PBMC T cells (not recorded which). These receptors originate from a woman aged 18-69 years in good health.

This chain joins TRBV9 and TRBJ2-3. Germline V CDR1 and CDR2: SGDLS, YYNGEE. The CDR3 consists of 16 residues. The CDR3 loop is CASSVGGLQPTDTQYF.

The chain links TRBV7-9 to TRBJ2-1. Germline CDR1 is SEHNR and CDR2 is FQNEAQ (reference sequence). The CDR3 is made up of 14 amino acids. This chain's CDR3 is CASSLQLSYNEQFF.

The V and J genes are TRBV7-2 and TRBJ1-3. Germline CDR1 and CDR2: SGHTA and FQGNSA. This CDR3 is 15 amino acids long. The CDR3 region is CASSRLTTSGNTIYF.